One and the same sample provided the 22 T cell receptor beta chains below, sequenced in a study of response to subunit inactivated influenza vaccine. TCRdb passed the RT-PCR reads through MiXCR, listing each CDR3 protein once. The profile covers 500,000 to 650,000 distinct CDR3 sequences, with 7.6% appearing a single time and over 10% taken by the ten largest. The sample in question was PBMCs from blood, obtained approximately 25 months after vaccination. These receptors all stem from a man aged 45 to 75 who received an inactivated influenza vaccine.

This clonotype occurred a few times. J is TRBJ2-5 and V is TRBV10-3; 9 nucleotides line up with TRBD2. V was clipped by 7 bases and J by 4 bases; unmatched bases: 4. Germline values: CDR1 ENHRY, CDR2 SYGVKD. The CDR3 runs to 13 residues. The CDR3 nucleotides are TGTGCCATCAATAGCGGGAGAACAGAGACCCAGTACTTC. It translates to CAINSGRTETQYF.

This clonotype occurred many times. The chain employs TRBV5-1 and TRBJ2-1, with D unresolved. CDR1 SGHRS and CDR2 YFSETQ come from the germline V gene. The V end was cut by 0 bases, the J end by 9 bases, with 4 bases between. There are 11 residues in the CDR3. CDR3 sequence: CASSLDGEQFF. The CDR3 bases are TGCGCCAGCAGCTTGGACGGTGAGCAGTTCTTC. Combining the CDR3 with reference TRBV5-1 and TRBJ2-1 gives the whole variable domain KAGVTQTPRYLIKTRGQQVTLSCSPISGHRSVSWYQQTPGQGLQFLFEYFSETQRNKGNFPGRFSGRQFSNSRSEMNVSTLELGDSALYLCASSLDGEQFFGPGTRLTVL.

This clonotype was picked up a small number of times. The chain uses TRBV7-9 and TRBJ2-1; 8 nucleotides match TRBD2. CDR1 is SEHNR, CDR2 FQNEAQ, per germline (reference sequence). The V segment lost 3 bases and the J segment 6 bases; nucleotides outside the gene matches: 1. CDR3 size: 13 residues. CDR3 sequence: CASSFTSGNEQFF. For the CDR3, the DNA is TGTGCCAGCAGCTTCACTAGCGGCAATGAGCAGTTCTTC.

This clonotype was recorded at least ten times. The J gene is TRBJ2-1, the V gene TRBV11-1; no firm D call. The CDR3 has 14 amino acids. Germline CDR1 SGHAT, CDR2 FQDESV (reference sequence). Trimming stripped 1 base from V and 8 bases from J, with 12 bases between. CDR3 DNA sequence: TGTGCCAGCAGCTTAGTCGGAACTCCCCATGAGCAGTTCTTC. It is translated as CASSLVGTPHEQFF.

In this sample, this clonotype turned up many times. This chain joins TRBV19 and TRBJ2-3; 12 nucleotides line up with TRBD2. CDR1 is LNHDA, CDR2 SQIVND, per germline (reference sequence). The CDR3 extends over 15 amino acids. V was clipped by 9 bases and J by 2 bases; unmatched bases: 6. The CDR3 here is CASRTSGIYTDTQYF. CDR3 bases: TGTGCCAGCAGGACTAGCGGGATCTACACAGATACGCAGTATTTT. The full variable domain, in which reference TRBV19 and TRBJ2-3 provide the parts outside the CDR3, is DGGITQSPKYLFRKEGQNVTLSCEQNLNHDAMYWYRQDPGQGLRLIYYSQIVNDFQKGDIAEGYSVSREKKESFPLTVTSAQKNPTAFYLCASRTSGIYTDTQYFGPGTRLTVL.

The gene calls are TRBV6-1 and TRBJ2-1; 8 bases map to TRBD1. Unmatched junction bases numbered 5, after V lost 6 bases and J lost 7 bases. The CDR3 has 13 residues. The germline V gene has CDR1 MNHNS and CDR2 SASEGT. In DNA form, the CDR3 reads TGTGCCAGCAGCGCAGGGGGCTGGAATGAGCAGTTCTTC. This sequence encodes CASSAGGWNEQFF.

The J gene is TRBJ2-7, the V gene TRBV4-3, with D tentatively TRBD1 (5 bases). Germline values: CDR1 LGHNA, CDR2 YSLEER. Trimming cost V 1 base and J 4 bases, with 14 bases left between them. The CDR3 contains 15 residues. This CDR3 is CASSQAHLGVYEQYF. Here the CDR3 DNA reads TGCGCCAGCAGCCAAGCCCATTTAGGGGTATACGAGCAGTACTTC.

The table lists this clonotype with a few counts. The chain links TRBV20-1 to TRBJ2-5, with a weak D call TRBD1 (5 bases). The germline CDR1 and CDR2 sequences are DFQATT and SNEGSKA (reference sequence). The CDR3 is 16 residues long. V was cut by 2 bases and J by 1 base, with 17 bases left in between. The CDR3 region is CSARSWGRTPQETQYF. In DNA, the CDR3 is TGCAGTGCTAGATCGTGGGGCAGAACGCCCCAAGAGACCCAGTACTTC.

This clonotype was counted ten times or more. The rearrangement links TRBV10-3 to TRBJ1-6; 8 bases fit TRBD1. Trimming took 4 bases from V and 8 from J; bases not matched to a gene: 1. In germline, CDR1 is ENHRY, CDR2 SYGVKD. The CDR3 runs 13 residues. The CDR3: CAISGQGHSPLHF. For the CDR3, the DNA is TGTGCCATCAGTGGACAGGGGCATTCACCCCTCCACTTT.

The chain employs TRBV30 and TRBJ2-1; 7 bases map to TRBD1. Germline CDR1 and CDR2: GTSNPN and SVGIG (reference sequence). The CDR3 is 15 residues long. The ends lost 2 bases at V and 2 bases at J; junction bases unmatched: 6. In DNA, the CDR3 is TGTGCCTGGAGTACAGGGGTAGGGGCCTACAATGAGCAGTTCTTC. This sequence encodes CAWSTGVGAYNEQFF.

This clonotype appeared many times. This chain uses TRBV28 with TRBJ2-7, with D tentatively TRBD2 (7 bases). Looked up from germline, CDR1 is MDHEN and CDR2 is SYDVKM. The CDR3 covers 14 residues. Between the trimmed V and J ends, which lost 7 bases and 0 bases, there was a span of 13 bases. CDR3 protein: CASNSGDISYEQYF. DNA for the CDR3: TGTGCCAGCAACAGCGGGGACATCTCCTACGAGCAGTACTTC.

The table lists this clonotype with many counts. The rearrangement joins TRBV5-1 to TRBJ2-5; D is unresolved. Germline V CDR1 and CDR2: SGHRS, YFSETQ. The CDR3 loop spans 10 amino acids. Between the trimmed V and J ends, which lost 8 bases and 5 bases, there was a span of 7 bases. The CDR3, as DNA: TGCGCCAGGAGTCGGGAGACCCAGTACTTC. This encodes CARSRETQYF.

This clonotype has ten or more counts. The chain joins TRBV10-3 to TRBJ2-3; D uncertain. Germline V gives CDR1 ENHRY, CDR2 SYGVKD. Trimming stripped 0 bases from V and 0 bases from J, with 7 bases between. This CDR3 has 15 residues. The CDR3 protein is CAISESYVSTDTQYF. For the CDR3, the DNA is TGTGCCATCAGTGAGTCCTACGTAAGCACAGATACGCAGTATTTT.

This sequence joins TRBV5-1 and TRBJ2-3, with no clear D. CDR3 length: 15 residues. Between the trimmed V and J ends, which lost 0 bases and 6 bases, there was a span of 14 bases. The germline V gene has CDR1 SGHRS and CDR2 YFSETQ. The CDR3: CASSLGQALGDTQYF. As DNA, the CDR3 is TGCGCCAGCAGCTTGGGGCAGGCCCTCGGGGATACGCAGTATTTT.

Only a few counts were recorded for this clonotype. The V gene is TRBV20-1, the J gene TRBJ1-6; 7 bases are a match to TRBD1. The CDR3 consists of 14 residues. Germline-derived CDR1 and CDR2 are DFQATT and SNEGSKA (reference sequence). Trimming removed 2 bases from V and 7 bases from J; junction bases left unmatched: 5. In DNA form, the CDR3 reads TGCAGTGCTAGAAGGCAGGGGGGCAATTCACCCCTCCACTTT. Translated: CSARRQGGNSPLHF.

A few counts support this clonotype. V is TRBV2 and J is TRBJ2-7; D not certain. CDR1 SNHLY and CDR2 FYNNEI come from the germline V gene. The CDR3 length is 13 residues. V was pared by 4 bases and J by 5 bases, with 12 bases between. The CDR3 DNA is TGTGCCAGCAGTGGATCTCCGTGGGACGAGCAGTACTTC. It specifies CASSGSPWDEQYF.

This clonotype has a handful of counts. This sequence joins TRBV12-3 or TRBV12-4 and TRBJ2-2; maybe TRBD1 (6 bases). Trimming cost V 1 base and J 5 bases, with 20 bases left between them. The CDR3 is made up of 18 amino acids. CDR3 protein: CASSLELLGAKATGELFF. Here the CDR3 DNA reads TGTGCCAGCAGTTTAGAGTTGCTGGGGGCCAAGGCAACCGGGGAGCTGTTTTTT.

This chain uses TRBV2 with TRBJ2-1, with TRBD1 identical over 11 bases. The CDR3 contains 17 residues. With 2 bases clipped from V and 6 bases from J, the junction kept 9 bases outside the gene matches. Germline V lookup: CDR1 SNHLY, CDR2 FYNNEI. The CDR3: CASSEWSRTGGFNEQFF. The CDR3 DNA follows: TGTGCCAGCAGTGAATGGTCTAGGACAGGGGGCTTCAATGAGCAGTTCTTC.

The chain links TRBV28 to TRBJ2-3; TRBD2 matches 9 bases. The CDR3 consists of 17 residues. CDR1 is MDHEN, CDR2 SYDVKM, per germline. Trimming cost V 3 bases and J 1 base; bases outside gene matches: 8. The CDR3: CASSFPRLAARTDTQYF. For the CDR3, the DNA is TGTGCCAGCAGTTTTCCTAGACTAGCGGCCCGCACAGATACGCAGTATTTT.

This clonotype was recorded at least ten times. The chain combines TRBV5-1 with TRBJ2-2; no clear D gene. Germline V gene data show CDR1 as SGHRS and CDR2 as YFSETQ. The CDR3 contains 15 residues. Trimming pared 0 bases from V and 1 base from J, leaving 7 bases between. The CDR3 DNA sequence: TGCGCCAGCAGCTTGGACTGGGGGAACACCGGGGAGCTGTTTTTT. It encodes CASSLDWGNTGELFF.

This clonotype appeared a few times. This chain joins TRBV4-3 and TRBJ2-7, with 8 positions matching TRBD2. The germline V gene has CDR1 LGHNA and CDR2 YSLEER. V was clipped by 1 base and J by 3 bases; unmatched bases: 5. The length of the CDR3 is 15 residues. In DNA form, the CDR3 reads TGCGCCAGCAGCCAAGCACTAGCGGAGCACTACGAGCAGTACTTC. Encoded protein: CASSQALAEHYEQYF.

There are many counts of this clonotype. The chain links TRBV5-1 to TRBJ2-1, with D perhaps TRBD2 (6 bases). The CDR3 extends over 13 amino acids. Germline V gene lookup returns CDR1 SGHRS and CDR2 YFSETQ. With 7 bases removed from V and 6 bases from J, the gap between germline ends came to 14 bases. CDR3 region: CASSTPGVNEQFF. The DNA of the CDR3 is TGCGCCAGCTCCACACCGGGAGTCAATGAGCAGTTCTTC.